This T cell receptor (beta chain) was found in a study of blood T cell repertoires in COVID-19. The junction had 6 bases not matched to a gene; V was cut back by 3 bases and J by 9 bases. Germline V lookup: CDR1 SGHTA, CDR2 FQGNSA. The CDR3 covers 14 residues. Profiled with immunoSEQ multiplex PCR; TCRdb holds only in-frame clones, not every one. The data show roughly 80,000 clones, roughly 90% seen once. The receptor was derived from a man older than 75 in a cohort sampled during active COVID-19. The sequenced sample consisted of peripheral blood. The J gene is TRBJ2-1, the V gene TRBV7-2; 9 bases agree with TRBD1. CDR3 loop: CASSFGQGSGEQFF. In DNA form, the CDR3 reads TGTGCCAGCAGCTTCGGACAGGGGAGCGGTGAGCAGTTCTTC.